This T cell receptor beta chain was captured by sequencing in a study of T cell clusters in autoimmune cytopenias. Study findings and constraints: TRB repertoire shifts in secondary cytopenia and chronic lymphocytic leukemia mostly reflected lymphoma, not autoimmunity. Comparing secondary cytopenia with chronic lymphocytic leukemia showed no cluster-lack signature, apparently masked by lymphoma repertoire. Exclusive TRB clusters were around 3-fold more numerous in healthy donors than in active autoimmune hepatitis. Physiological T cell clusters of healthy donors were apparently absent in primary autoimmune cytopenia patients.

TRB was amplified by touch-down multiplex PCR, primer pools A and B combined. Following a re-call of the multiplex PCR reads, TCRdb has one entry per CDR3 protein and lacks DNA. The sample is made up of more than 4,500 distinct CDR3 sequences, and the top ten hold approximately 5.4% of it. Per the germline V gene, CDR1 is DFQATT and CDR2 is SNEGSKA (reference sequence). The CDR3 length is 12 residues. Roughly 38,000 genome equivalents of blood DNA were amplified for TRB. About this clonotype: Its cognate antigen is unknown.

The receptor's source is a human donor with an autoimmune cytopenia or autoimmune hepatitis (not recorded which). The rearrangement links TRBV20-1 to TRBJ2-3; the TCRdb call, TRBD1, lacks DNA for checking. Sequenced: peripheral blood. The chain's CDR3 is CSGGPSTDTQYF.